This T cell receptor (beta chain) was sequenced for a study of long-term antiretroviral therapy in people with HIV. On the study more broadly: The oldest samples precede the 2015 immediate-ART recommendation by about a decade. Findings of the study overall: HIV repertoires had narrower CDR3 length ranges than controls.

Concerning this clone: The antigen is unknown.

Germline lookup yields CDR1 MNHNY and CDR2 SVGAGI (reference sequence). This CDR3 spans 15 amino acids. Trimming cost V 5 bases and J 6 bases; bases outside gene matches: 9. It was version v3.0 of the immunoSEQ assay that was run at survey level. Sequencing was performed with immunoSEQ multiplex PCR; in TCRdb, only in-frame clones are kept and a portion is missing. The table has tens of thousands of clones, about 97% seen once. The rearrangement joins TRBV6-6 to TRBJ2-4, with 8 bases matching TRBD1. The sequencing used unsorted PBMCs, collected 6.9 years after starting antiretroviral therapy. This sequence was found in a man in his thirties or forties with HIV. The CDR3 sequence is CASSIDRGRGNIQYF. The DNA of the CDR3 is TGTGCCAGCAGTATAGACAGGGGAAGAGGAAACATTCAGTACTTC.